The rows below give T cell receptor beta chains drawn from one sample of a study of shared T cell receptors in the human thymus. The assay was immunoSEQ multiplex PCR, and TCRdb's table has in-frame clones only and misses some. Of a few hundred thousand clones in the sample, around 93% were seen once. The sample taken for sequencing was thymocytes. These receptors were obtained from a human donor. Both conserved end residues are part of each CDR3. Fields, in order: clone size, J gene, V gene, D gene, CDR3 DNA, CDR3 protein. A D gene is named only where the DNA matches it firmly. Only part of the rows carry a size: once, few, many, or a class if the clone is expanded.

-,TRBJ1-1,TRBV27,TRBD1,TGTGCCAGCAGTTGGGACAGGGGGCGAACTGAAGCTTTCTTT,CASSWDRGRTEAFF
once,TRBJ2-7,TRBV5-4,-,TGTGCCAGCAGCTTCAGGAGGGAGCCTTTCTCCTACGAGCAGTACTTC,CASSFRREPFSYEQYF
-,TRBJ2-3,TRBV15,TRBD1,TGTGCCACCAGCAGGAGGGACAGGGCGAGGAGCACAGATACGCAGTATTTT,CATSRRDRARSTDTQYF
once,TRBJ2-1,TRBV5-1,TRBD2,TGCGCCAGCAGCTTGGGCGGGAGGGCTTACTACAATGAGCAGTTCTTC,CASSLGGRAYYNEQFF
-,TRBJ2-5,TRBV27,TRBD1,TGTGCCAGCAGCCGGGACAGGCCGTACCAAGAGACCCAGTACTTC,CASSRDRPYQETQYF
-,TRBJ2-5,TRBV7-2,TRBD1,TGTGCCAGCAGCTTTTGGTTTTCGGGGTCACAGGGGAAGGAGACCCAGTACTTC,CASSFWFSGSQGKETQYF
-,TRBJ2-7,TRBV19,TRBD2,TGTGCCAGTAGCATAGTAGCGGGAAGGTACAGCGAGCAGTACTTC,CASSIVAGRYSEQYF
-,TRBJ2-5,TRBV13,-,TGTGCCAGCAGCCCGCCCGGGGGCAGGGGAGAGACCCAGTACTTC,CASSPPGGRGETQYF
-,TRBJ2-1,TRBV5-4,TRBD2,TGTGCCAGCAGCTTGGATGGGGCGGGAGGAAACAATGAGCAGTTCTTC,CASSLDGAGGNNEQFF
-,TRBJ2-7,TRBV4-1,-,TGCGCCAGCAGCCCCTCCGGAGGGAAGGGCTACGAGCAGTACTTC,CASSPSGGKGYEQYF
-,TRBJ2-1,TRBV9,-,TGTGCCAGCAGCGCAAGGGGGGAGTACTACAATGAGCAGTTCTTC,CASSARGEYYNEQFF
-,TRBJ2-7,TRBV28,-,TGTGCCAGCAGCCCCTACGGCGCGCACGAGCAGTACTTC,CASSPYGAHEQYF
-,TRBJ1-5,TRBV25-1,TRBD1,TGTGCCAGCAGTGTGGGACAGGGGAATCAGCCCCAGCATTTT,CASSVGQGNQPQHF
-,TRBJ2-7,TRBV27,-,TGTGCCAGCAGTTTAAGGGCTGACGAGCAGTACTTC,CASSLRADEQYF
-,TRBJ2-5,TRBV11-2,-,TGTGCCAGCAGCCACCCGGTGGGGGTACAAGAGACCCAGTACTTC,CASSHPVGVQETQYF
-,TRBJ2-2,TRBV7-6,TRBD2,TGTGCCAGCAGCTCCCGGACTAGCGGGGCGAACACCGGGGAGCTGTTTTTT,CASSSRTSGANTGELFF
-,TRBJ2-2,TRBV5-6,-,TGTGCCAGCAGCCCGCACGGGAGGAACACCGGGGAGCTGTTTTTT,CASSPHGRNTGELFF
-,TRBJ2-5,TRBV4-3,-,TGCGCCAGCAGCCAGGCGCCGGGACAATCGCGGACCCAGTACTTC,CASSQAPGQSRTQYF
-,TRBJ2-1,TRBV5-8,-,TGTGCCAGCAGCTCCTTCAAGCAGTTCTTC,CASSSFKQFF
-,TRBJ2-7,TRBV28,TRBD1,TGTGCCAGCAGTTTTCCGGTCGGACAGGGGGCATGGGAGCAGTACTTC,CASSFPVGQGAWEQYF
-,TRBJ2-1,TRBV5-6,-,TGTGCCAGCAGCTTGGCCGATTGGGGGGCTTCCTACAATGAGCAGTTCTTC,CASSLADWGASYNEQFF
-,TRBJ2-7,TRBV27,TRBD1,TGTGCCAGCAGTTTAAAAACAGGGGGCCCCTACGAGCAGTACTTC,CASSLKTGGPYEQYF
-,TRBJ2-7,TRBV19,-,TGTGCCAGTAGTATGCAGCAGGGTGTCTTCTACGAGCAGTACTTC,CASSMQQGVFYEQYF
-,TRBJ1-1,TRBV20-1,-,TGCAGTGCTAGGGGGCACATAGGGGCTTTCTTT,CSARGHIGAFF
-,TRBJ2-3,TRBV11-1,-,TGTGCCAGCAGCTTAACTCCTCGGGCGGATACGCAGTATTTT,CASSLTPRADTQYF
-,TRBJ2-7,TRBV5-6,-,TGTGCCAGCAGCCCATGTCGGGGGGAGCAGTACTTC,CASSPCRGEQYF
-,TRBJ1-3,TRBV30,-,TGTGCCTGGAGTTTCCCAGGGTTGCCTGGAAACACCATATATTTT,CAWSFPGLPGNTIYF
few,TRBJ2-4,TRBV19,-,TGTGCCAGTAGACCACTTGGGATAGCCAAAAACATTCAGTACTTC,CASRPLGIAKNIQYF
-,TRBJ2-1,TRBV4-1,-,TGCGCCAGCAGCCAAGATAGACTAGTAGTCAATGAGCAGTTCTTC,CASSQDRLVVNEQFF
-,TRBJ2-5,TRBV28,-,TGTGCCAGCAGTCCGCCAGGGAGACTAGTCCAAGAGACCCAGTACTTC,CASSPPGRLVQETQYF
-,TRBJ2-7,TRBV29-1,-,TGCAGCGTTGAACAAGGGTACGAGCAGTACTTC,CSVEQGYEQYF
-,TRBJ2-7,TRBV7-2,TRBD2,TGTGCCAGCAGCCCCCGAGGCGGGAGGGGGTACGAGCAGTACTTC,CASSPRGGRGYEQYF
-,TRBJ2-3,TRBV7-2,-,TGTGCCAGCAGTAAGGAGCGGTTTTTCACAGATACGCAGTATTTT,CASSKERFFTDTQYF
-,TRBJ1-1,TRBV6-1,-,TGTGCCAGCAGCGAAAGCCTCCCACGGGGCACTGAAGCTTTCTTT,CASSESLPRGTEAFF
-,TRBJ2-3,TRBV27,TRBD2,TGTGCCAGCTTTCCCCGCGGGAGGGCAGTCACAGATACGCAGTATTTT,CASFPRGRAVTDTQYF
-,TRBJ2-4,TRBV5-4,TRBD1,TGTGCCAGCAGCCCGCCTACAGGGGGCGGTAACATTCAGTACTTC,CASSPPTGGGNIQYF
few,TRBJ1-1,TRBV10-1,-,TGCGCCAGCAAGGACTTCACTGAAGCTTTCTTT,CASKDFTEAFF
-,TRBJ2-3,TRBV2,TRBD1,TGTGCCAGCGGAAGAATGGACAGGGGGCGTCCAGATACGCAGTATTTT,CASGRMDRGRPDTQYF
-,TRBJ2-1,TRBV28,TRBD2,TGTGCCAGCAGTTTAGTGCCTAGCGGGACCCAAACAGTGGGGTACTACAATGAGCAGTTCTTC,CASSLVPSGTQTVGYYNEQFF
-,TRBJ2-3,TRBV30,TRBD2,TGTGCCTGGAAAGGTAGCGGGGATACGCAGTATTTT,CAWKGSGDTQYF
once,TRBJ1-2,TRBV28,-,TGTGCCTCCGGCCGAGCTAACTATGGCTACACCTTC,CASGRANYGYTF
-,TRBJ2-2,TRBV28,-,TGTGCCAGCAGTCCGAGACAAGACGCGGACGCGAACACCGGGGAGCTGTTTTTT,CASSPRQDADANTGELFF
-,TRBJ1-5,TRBV5-8,TRBD1,TGTGCCAGCAGCTTCATTGGACAGGGCAATCAGCCCCAGCATTTT,CASSFIGQGNQPQHF
-,TRBJ2-1,TRBV5-4,-,TGTGCCAGCAGCTTAAGTCCTAGCGCTAATAATGAGCAGTTCTTC,CASSLSPSANNEQFF
-,TRBJ2-7,TRBV28,-,TGTGCCAGCAGGCCGCCCGGGGCAGGGGGCGGGAGATCCTACGAGCAGTACTTC,CASRPPGAGGGRSYEQYF
-,TRBJ2-1,TRBV4-2,TRBD1,TGTGCCAGCAGCCAAGATACAGGGGCTGTAAGAGATGAGCAGTTCTTC,CASSQDTGAVRDEQFF
-,TRBJ2-3,TRBV7-9,TRBD2,TGTGCCAGCAGCCCTCGATCTGGCGGGAGCCAGCGCACAGATACGCAGTATTTT,CASSPRSGGSQRTDTQYF
-,TRBJ2-7,TRBV28,-,TGTGCCAGCAGTTTCCCCGGGGAGGAACTCTCCTACGAGCAGTACTTC,CASSFPGEELSYEQYF
-,TRBJ2-1,TRBV6-1,-,TGTGCCAGCAGTCCTCCTACTAGATACAATGAGCAGTTCTTC,CASSPPTRYNEQFF
-,TRBJ2-1,TRBV28,TRBD2,TGTGCCAGCAGCGCCGGGACTAGCGGCCCCCAGTCCTACAATGAGCAGTTCTTC,CASSAGTSGPQSYNEQFF